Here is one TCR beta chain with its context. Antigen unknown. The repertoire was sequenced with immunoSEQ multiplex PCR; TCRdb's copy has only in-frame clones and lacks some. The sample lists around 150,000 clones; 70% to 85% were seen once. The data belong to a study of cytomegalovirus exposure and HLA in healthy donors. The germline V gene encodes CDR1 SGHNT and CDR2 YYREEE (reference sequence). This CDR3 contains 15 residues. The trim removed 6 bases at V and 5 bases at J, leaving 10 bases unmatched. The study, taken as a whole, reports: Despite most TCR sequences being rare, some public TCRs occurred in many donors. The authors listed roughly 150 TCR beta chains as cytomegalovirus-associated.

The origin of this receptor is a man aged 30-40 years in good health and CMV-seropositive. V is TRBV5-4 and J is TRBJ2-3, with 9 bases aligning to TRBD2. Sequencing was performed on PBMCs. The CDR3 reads CASTDTRGGRDTQYF. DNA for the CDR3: TGTGCCAGCACCGACACGCGGGGGGGAAGAGATACGCAGTATTTT.